This TCR beta chain emerged from a study of T cell responses to AZD1222 COVID-19 vaccine. General study findings and limits: Recipients of AZD1222 seropositive at baseline numbered only 5 or 6. Repertoires were obtained only post-peak T cell response. White British donors predominated, females outnumbered males, and clonal diversity was possibly underestimated.

The CDR3 is made up of 14 amino acids. J was trimmed by 2 bases and V by 9 bases; bases with no gene match: 7. Per the germline V gene, CDR1 is MGHDK and CDR2 is SYGVNS. Regarding this clone: Its cognate antigen is unknown.

The data were produced by immunoSEQ multiplex PCR, yet TCRdb's version contains in-frame clones alone and is incomplete. This sample has about 140,000 clones, with about 92% found just once. The source of this sequence is an adult in good health. The chain links TRBV25-1 to TRBJ1-3; 7 bases map to TRBD1. Sequenced here: peripheral blood, sampled on day 0 of AZD1222 vaccination. CDR3 in DNA: TGTGCCAGAACTACAGGGGAAGCTGGAAACACCATATATTTT. Its translation: CARTTGEAGNTIYF.